These 8 T cell receptor beta chains were sequenced from one sample in a study of blood T cell repertoires in COVID-19. The table came from immunoSEQ multiplex PCR; TCRdb's copy has only in-frame clones and leaves some out. The sample yields about 190,000 clones, 65% to 85% seen once. The sample comprised PBMCs or T cells enriched from blood (not recorded which). These receptors all stem from a woman between 25 and 40 years old who had recovered from COVID-19.

The CDR3 reads CASTWSGGATDTQYF. CDR3 in DNA: TGTGCCAGCACCTGGTCGGGGGGGGCCACAGATACGCAGTATTTT. The gene calls are TRBV7-2 and TRBJ2-3; 8 positions agree with TRBD2. The CDR3 runs to 15 residues. Germline CDR1 and CDR2: SGHTA and FQGNSA. Trimming at V came to 7 bases and at J to 2 bases, leaving 8 bases not matched to a gene.

The V call is TRBV7-2, the J call TRBJ2-7; 9 nucleotides agree with TRBD1. This CDR3 spans 15 amino acids. The ends lost 1 base at V and 3 bases at J; junction bases unmatched: 4. Germline V gene lookup returns CDR1 SGHTA and CDR2 FQGNSA. The CDR3 is CASSLDRGQVYEQYV. The CDR3, as DNA: TGTGCCAGCAGCTTAGACAGGGGGCAGGTCTACGAGCAGTACGTC.

This clone was observed at least ten times. The V and J genes are TRBV11-3 and TRBJ1-6, with 9 bases lining up with TRBD1. CDR1 is SGHNT, CDR2 YENEEA, per germline. The junction had 2 bases not matched to a gene; V was cut back by 4 bases and J by 10 bases. The CDR3 has 13 residues. CDR3 coding DNA: TGTGCCAGCAGCTCAGACAGGGGGTCACCCCTCCACTTT. Its translation is CASSSDRGSPLHF.

Notes on this clone: A junction end diverges from the germline sequence, so it may reflect a read error. The chain employs TRBV7-7 and TRBJ2-5; D not resolved. In germline, CDR1 is SSHAT, CDR2 FNYEAQ (reference sequence). The CDR3 has 13 residues. The CDR3 coding sequence is TGTGCTAGCAGCTCGCGTCCTGTAGAGACCCAGTACTTC. It translates to CASSSRPVETQYF. Using reference TRBV7-7 and TRBJ2-5 for the parts outside the CDR3, the full variable domain is GAGVSQSPRYKVTKRGQDVTLRCDPISSHATLYWYQQALGQGPEFLTYFNYEAQPDKSGLPSDRFSAERPEGSISTLTIQRTEQRDSAMYRCASSSRPVETQYFGPGTRLLVL.

The chain combines TRBV5-6 with TRBJ2-1, with TRBD1 identical over 8 bases. Trimming removed 0 bases from V and 4 bases from J; junction bases left unmatched: 6. Germline V gene sequence: CDR1 SGHDT, CDR2 YYEEEE. The length of the CDR3 is 16 residues. The CDR3 DNA reads as TGTGCCAGCAGCTTGGCCCCGACAGGGGCTTACAATGAGCAGTTCTTC. It yields the protein CASSLAPTGAYNEQFF. Full variable domain (rest looked up from reference TRBV5-6 and TRBJ2-1): DAGVTQSPTHLIKTRGQQVTLRCSPKSGHDTVSWYQQALGQGPQFIFQYYEEEERQRGNFPDRFSGHQFPNYSSELNVNALLLGDSALYLCASSLAPTGAYNEQFFGPGTRLTVL.

The chain joins TRBV24-1 to TRBJ2-5; TRBD1 matches at 8 bases. Germline assignment: CDR1 KGHDR and CDR2 SFDVKD. The V segment lost 0 bases and the J segment 5 bases; nucleotides outside the gene matches: 4. This CDR3 has 15 residues. Written as DNA, the CDR3 is TGTGCCACCAGTGATTTGTCAGGGGGCATGGAGACCCAGTACTTC. Residues: CATSDLSGGMETQYF.

The V call is TRBV6-5, the J call TRBJ2-5, with 10 bases that match TRBD1. The CDR3 is 14 amino acids. V lost 4 bases, J lost 3 bases, and 2 bases stayed unmatched. CDR1 is MNHEY, CDR2 SVGAGI, per germline. CDR3 region: CASSSDRGKETQYF. The DNA for the CDR3 is TGTGCCAGCAGTTCGGACAGGGGGAAAGAGACCCAGTACTTC.

This clone was observed a few times. The chain carries TRBV3-1 (or the pseudogene TRBV3-2) and TRBJ1-1; tentatively, D is TRBD1 (5 bases). Germline V CDR1 and CDR2: LGHDT, YNNKEL (reference sequence). Deletions cut 1 base from V and 2 bases from J, with 8 bases between. The CDR3 is made up of 14 amino acids. In DNA form, the CDR3 reads TGTGCCAGCAGCCAAGGGGGGGGAAACACTGAAGCTTTCTTT. Translation gives CASSQGGGNTEAFF.